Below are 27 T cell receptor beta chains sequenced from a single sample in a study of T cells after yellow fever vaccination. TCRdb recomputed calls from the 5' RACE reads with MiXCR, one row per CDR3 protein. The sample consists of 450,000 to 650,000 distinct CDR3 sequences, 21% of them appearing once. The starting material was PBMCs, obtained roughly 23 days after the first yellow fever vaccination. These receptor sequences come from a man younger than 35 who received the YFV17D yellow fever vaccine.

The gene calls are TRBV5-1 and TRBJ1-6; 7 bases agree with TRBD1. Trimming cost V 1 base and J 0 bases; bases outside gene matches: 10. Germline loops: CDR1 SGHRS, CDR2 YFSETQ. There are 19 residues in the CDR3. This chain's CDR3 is CASSLIPGQSSSYNSPLHF. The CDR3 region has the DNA TGCGCCAGCAGCTTGATTCCGGGACAGTCGAGCTCCTATAATTCACCCCTCCACTTT.

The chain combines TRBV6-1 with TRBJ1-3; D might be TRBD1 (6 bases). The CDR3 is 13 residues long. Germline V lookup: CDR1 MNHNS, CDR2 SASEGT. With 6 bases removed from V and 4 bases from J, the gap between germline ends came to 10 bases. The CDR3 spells CASSQGFGNTIYF. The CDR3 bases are TGTGCCAGCAGCCAGGGGTTCGGAAACACCATATATTTT.

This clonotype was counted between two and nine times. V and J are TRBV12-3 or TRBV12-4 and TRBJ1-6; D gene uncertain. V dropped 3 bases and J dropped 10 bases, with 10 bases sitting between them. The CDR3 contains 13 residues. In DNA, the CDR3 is TGTGCCAGCAGTTTCACCGGCTCATCACCCCTCCACTTT. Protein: CASSFTGSSPLHF.

The CDR3: CASSFIGGETQYF. The CDR3 nucleotides read TGCGCCAGCAGCTTCATAGGGGGCGAGACCCAGTACTTC. The V call is TRBV5-1, the J call TRBJ2-5; TRBD1 matches at 7 bases. CDR1 is SGHRS and CDR2 is YFSETQ in the germline V gene. With 2 bases clipped from V and 5 bases from J, the junction kept 3 bases outside the gene matches. This CDR3 comprises 13 residues.

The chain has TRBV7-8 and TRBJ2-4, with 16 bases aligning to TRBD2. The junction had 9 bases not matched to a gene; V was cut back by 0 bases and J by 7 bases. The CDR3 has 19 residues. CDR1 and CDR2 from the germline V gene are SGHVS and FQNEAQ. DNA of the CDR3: TGTGCCAGCAGCTTAGCGCTTGTGGGACTAGCGGGGGGGCGGAACATTCAGTACTTC. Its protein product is CASSLALVGLAGGRNIQYF.

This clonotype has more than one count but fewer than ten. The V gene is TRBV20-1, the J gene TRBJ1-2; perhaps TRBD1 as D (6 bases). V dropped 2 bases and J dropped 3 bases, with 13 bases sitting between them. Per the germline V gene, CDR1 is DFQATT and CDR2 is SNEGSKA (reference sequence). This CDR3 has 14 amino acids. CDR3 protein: CSARFVQGYYGYTF. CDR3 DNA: TGCAGTGCTAGATTTGTTCAGGGGTACTATGGCTACACCTTC.

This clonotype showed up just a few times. The CDR3 DNA reads TGTGCCACCAGTGATAACCAGGGGGCAAGGCCCCAGCATTTT. Its protein is CATSDNQGARPQHF. The rearrangement links TRBV24-1 to TRBJ1-5; 8 bases line up with TRBD1. V lost 3 bases, J lost 9 bases, and 6 bases stayed unmatched. Germline V gives CDR1 KGHDR, CDR2 SFDVKD. The CDR3 has 14 amino acids.

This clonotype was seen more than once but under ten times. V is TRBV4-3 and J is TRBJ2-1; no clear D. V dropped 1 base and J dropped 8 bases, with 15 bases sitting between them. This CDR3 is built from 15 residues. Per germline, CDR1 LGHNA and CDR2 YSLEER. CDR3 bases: TGCGCCAGCAGCCAAGGTTACCGCAAGGGCGATGAGCAGTTCTTC. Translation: CASSQGYRKGDEQFF.

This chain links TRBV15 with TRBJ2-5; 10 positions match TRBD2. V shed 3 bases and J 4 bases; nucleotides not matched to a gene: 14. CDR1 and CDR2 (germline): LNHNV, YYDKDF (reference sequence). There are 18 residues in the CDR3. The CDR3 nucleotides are TGTGCCACCAGCAGTACTAGCGGGGCCCGGAGGGGTGGAGAGACCCAGTACTTC. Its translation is CATSSTSGARRGGETQYF.

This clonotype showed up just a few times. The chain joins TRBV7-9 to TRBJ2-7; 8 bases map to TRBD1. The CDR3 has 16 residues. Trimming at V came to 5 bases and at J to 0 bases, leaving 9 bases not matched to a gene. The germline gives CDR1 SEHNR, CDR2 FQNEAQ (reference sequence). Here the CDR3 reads CASSEDRGSLSYEQYF. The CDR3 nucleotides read TGTGCCAGCAGCGAAGACAGGGGAAGCCTCTCCTACGAGCAGTACTTC. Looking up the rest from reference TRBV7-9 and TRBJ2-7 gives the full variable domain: DTGVSQNPRHKITKRGQNVTFRCDPISEHNRLYWYRQTLGQGPEFLTYFQNEAQLEKSRLLSDRFSAERPKGSFSTLEIQRTEQGDSAMYLCASSEDRGSLSYEQYFGPGTRLTVT.

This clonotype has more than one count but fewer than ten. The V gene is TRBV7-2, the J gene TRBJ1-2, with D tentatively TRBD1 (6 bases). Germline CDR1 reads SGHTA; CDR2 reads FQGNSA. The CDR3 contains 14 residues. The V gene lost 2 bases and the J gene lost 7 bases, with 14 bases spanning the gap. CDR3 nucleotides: TGTGCCAGCAGCTTAACCCAGGGGCTGGGTGGCTACACCTTC. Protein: CASSLTQGLGGYTF.

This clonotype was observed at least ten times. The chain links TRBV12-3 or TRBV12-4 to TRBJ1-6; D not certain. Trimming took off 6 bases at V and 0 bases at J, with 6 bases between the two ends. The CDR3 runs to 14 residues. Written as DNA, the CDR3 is TGTGCCAGCAGAGGTAGCTCCTATAATTCACCCCTCCACTTT. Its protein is CASRGSSYNSPLHF.

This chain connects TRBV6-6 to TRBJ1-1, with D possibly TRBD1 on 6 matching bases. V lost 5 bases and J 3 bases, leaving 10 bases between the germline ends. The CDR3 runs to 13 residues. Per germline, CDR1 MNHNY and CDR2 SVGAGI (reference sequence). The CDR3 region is CASSSYRDTEAFF. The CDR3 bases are TGTGCCAGCAGTAGCTACAGGGACACTGAAGCTTTCTTT.

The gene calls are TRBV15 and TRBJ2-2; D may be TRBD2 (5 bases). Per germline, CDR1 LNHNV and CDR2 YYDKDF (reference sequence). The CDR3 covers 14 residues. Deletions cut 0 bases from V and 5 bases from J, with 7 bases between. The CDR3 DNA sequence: TGTGCCACCAGCAGAGATGAGGGAACCGGGGAGCTGTTTTTT. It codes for CATSRDEGTGELFF.

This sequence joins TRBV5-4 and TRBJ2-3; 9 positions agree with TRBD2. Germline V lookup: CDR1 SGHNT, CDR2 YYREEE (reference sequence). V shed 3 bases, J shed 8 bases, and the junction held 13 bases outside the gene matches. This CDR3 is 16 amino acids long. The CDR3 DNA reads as TGTGCCAGCAGCTCCAACGGCCAGCGGGGGGCCGTTACGCAGTATTTT. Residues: CASSSNGQRGAVTQYF.

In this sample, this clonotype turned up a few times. CDR3 sequence (DNA): TGTGCCAGCAGCGTAGGGTCTAGCGGGCAAGAGACCCAGTACTTC. Protein sequence: CASSVGSSGQETQYF. This chain joins TRBV9 and TRBJ2-5, with 8 bases lining up with TRBD2. V shed 0 bases and J 2 bases; nucleotides not matched to a gene: 3. The CDR3 is made up of 15 amino acids. Germline lookup yields CDR1 SGDLS and CDR2 YYNGEE.

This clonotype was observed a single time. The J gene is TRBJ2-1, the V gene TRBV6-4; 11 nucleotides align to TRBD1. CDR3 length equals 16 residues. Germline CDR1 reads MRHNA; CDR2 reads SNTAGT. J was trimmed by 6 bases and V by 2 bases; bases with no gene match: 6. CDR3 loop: CASSDTPGTGGNEQFF. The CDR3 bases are TGTGCCAGCAGTGACACCCCCGGGACAGGGGGCAATGAGCAGTTCTTC.

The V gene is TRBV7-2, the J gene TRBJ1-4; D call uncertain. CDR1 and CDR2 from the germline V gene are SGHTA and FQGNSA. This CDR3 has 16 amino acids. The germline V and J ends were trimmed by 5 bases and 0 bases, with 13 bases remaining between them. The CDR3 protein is CASSPKHRATNEKLFF. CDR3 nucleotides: TGTGCCAGCAGCCCTAAACACAGAGCAACTAATGAAAAACTGTTTTTT.

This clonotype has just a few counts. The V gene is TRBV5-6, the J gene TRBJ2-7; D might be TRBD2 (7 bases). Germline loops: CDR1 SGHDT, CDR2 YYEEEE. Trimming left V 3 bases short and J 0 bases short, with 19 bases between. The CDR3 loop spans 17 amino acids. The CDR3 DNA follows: TGTGCCAGCAGCTCCCCGGAGGGCGGGGGCAACTCCTACGAGCAGTACTTC. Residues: CASSSPEGGGNSYEQYF.

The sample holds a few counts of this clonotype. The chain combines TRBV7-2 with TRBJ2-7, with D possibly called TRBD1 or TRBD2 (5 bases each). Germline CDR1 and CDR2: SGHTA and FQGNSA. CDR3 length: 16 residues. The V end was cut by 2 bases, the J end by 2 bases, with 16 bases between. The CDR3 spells CASSLSTGARPYEQYV. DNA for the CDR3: TGTGCCAGCAGCTTAAGTACCGGGGCGAGACCCTACGAGCAGTACGTC.

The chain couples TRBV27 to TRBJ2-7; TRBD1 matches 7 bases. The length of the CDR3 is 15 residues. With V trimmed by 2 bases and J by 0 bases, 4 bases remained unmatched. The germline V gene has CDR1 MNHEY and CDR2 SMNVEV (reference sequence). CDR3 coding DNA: TGTGCCAGCAGTTTAACAGGGGCCGGCTCCTACGAGCAGTACGTC. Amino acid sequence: CASSLTGAGSYEQYV.

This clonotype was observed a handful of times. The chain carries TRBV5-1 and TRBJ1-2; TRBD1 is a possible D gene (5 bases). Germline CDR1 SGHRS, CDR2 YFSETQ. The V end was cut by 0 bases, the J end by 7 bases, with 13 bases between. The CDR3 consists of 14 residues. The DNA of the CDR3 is TGCGCCAGCAGCTTGGACGGGACGGTGGGTGGCTACACCTTC. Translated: CASSLDGTVGGYTF.

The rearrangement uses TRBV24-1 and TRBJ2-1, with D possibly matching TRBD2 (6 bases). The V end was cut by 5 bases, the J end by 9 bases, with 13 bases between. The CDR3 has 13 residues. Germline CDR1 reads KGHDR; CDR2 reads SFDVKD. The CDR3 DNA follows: TGTGCCACCAGTGGGACCGGGGGTGTTGAGCAGTTCTTC. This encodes CATSGTGGVEQFF.

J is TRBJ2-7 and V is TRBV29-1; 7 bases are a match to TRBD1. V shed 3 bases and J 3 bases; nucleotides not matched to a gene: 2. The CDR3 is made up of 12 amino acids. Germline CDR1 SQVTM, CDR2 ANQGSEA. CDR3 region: CSVERTGYEQYF. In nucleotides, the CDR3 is TGCAGCGTTGAGCGGACAGGCTACGAGCAGTACTTC.

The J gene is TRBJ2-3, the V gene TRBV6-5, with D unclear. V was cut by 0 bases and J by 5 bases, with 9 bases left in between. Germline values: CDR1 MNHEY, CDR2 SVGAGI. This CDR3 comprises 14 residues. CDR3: CASSYSGAGDTQYF. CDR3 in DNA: TGTGCCAGCAGTTACTCAGGTGCCGGAGATACGCAGTATTTT.

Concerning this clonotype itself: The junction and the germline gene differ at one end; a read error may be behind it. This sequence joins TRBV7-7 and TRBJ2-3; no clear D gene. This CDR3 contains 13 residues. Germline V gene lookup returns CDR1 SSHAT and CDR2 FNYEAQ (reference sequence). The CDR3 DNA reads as TGTGCTAGCAGCTTAGAAGGCTGGGATACGCAGTATTTT. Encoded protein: CASSLEGWDTQYF.

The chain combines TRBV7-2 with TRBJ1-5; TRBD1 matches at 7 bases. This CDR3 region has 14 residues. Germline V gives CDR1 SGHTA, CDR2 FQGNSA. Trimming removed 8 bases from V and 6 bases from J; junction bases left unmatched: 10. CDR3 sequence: CASAKGGSFQPQHF. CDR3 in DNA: TGTGCCAGCGCAAAAGGGGGCAGTTTTCAGCCCCAGCATTTT. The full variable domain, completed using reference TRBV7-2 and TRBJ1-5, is GAGVSQSPSNKVTEKGKDVELRCDPISGHTALYWYRQSLGQGLEFLIYFQGNSAPDKSGLPSDRFSAERTGGSVSTLTIQRTQQEDSAVYLCASAKGGSFQPQHFGDGTRLSIL.